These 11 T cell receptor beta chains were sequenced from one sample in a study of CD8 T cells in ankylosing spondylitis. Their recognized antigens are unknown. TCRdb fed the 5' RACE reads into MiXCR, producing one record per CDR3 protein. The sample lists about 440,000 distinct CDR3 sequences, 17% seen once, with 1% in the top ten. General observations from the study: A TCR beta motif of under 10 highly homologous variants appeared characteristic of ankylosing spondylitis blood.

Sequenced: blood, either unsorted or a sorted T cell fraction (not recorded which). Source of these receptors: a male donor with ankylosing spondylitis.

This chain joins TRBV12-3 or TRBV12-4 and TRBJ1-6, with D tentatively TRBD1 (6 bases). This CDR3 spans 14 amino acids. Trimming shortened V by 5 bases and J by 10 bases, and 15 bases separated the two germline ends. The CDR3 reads CASSGQSGGSPLHF. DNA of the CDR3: TGTGCCAGCAGTGGACAGTCGGGCGGATCACCCCTCCACTTT.

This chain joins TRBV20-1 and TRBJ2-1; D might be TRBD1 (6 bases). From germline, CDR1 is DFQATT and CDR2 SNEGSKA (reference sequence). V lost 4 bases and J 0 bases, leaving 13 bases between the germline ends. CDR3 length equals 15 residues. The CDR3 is CSAMLGGNSYNEQFF. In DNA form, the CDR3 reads TGCAGTGCTATGCTTGGGGGCAACTCCTACAATGAGCAGTTCTTC.

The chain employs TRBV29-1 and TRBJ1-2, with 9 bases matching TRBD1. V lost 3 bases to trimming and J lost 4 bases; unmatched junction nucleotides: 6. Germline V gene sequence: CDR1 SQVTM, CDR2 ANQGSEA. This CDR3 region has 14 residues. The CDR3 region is CSVDATGGSYGYTF. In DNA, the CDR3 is TGCAGCGTTGACGCGACAGGGGGTTCCTATGGCTACACCTTC.

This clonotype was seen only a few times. The CDR3 nucleotides are TGTGCCAGCAGTTTACGAAGCGGGGGCCAAGAGACCCAGTACTTC. Translated, it gives CASSLRSGGQETQYF. The chain has TRBV12-3 or TRBV12-4 and TRBJ2-5, with 8 bases aligning to TRBD2. The CDR3 consists of 15 residues. Trimming cost V 2 bases and J 1 base; bases outside gene matches: 3.

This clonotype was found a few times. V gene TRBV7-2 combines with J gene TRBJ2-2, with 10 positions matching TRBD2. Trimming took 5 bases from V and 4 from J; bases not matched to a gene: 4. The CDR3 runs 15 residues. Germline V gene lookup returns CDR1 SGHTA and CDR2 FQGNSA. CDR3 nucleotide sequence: TGTGCCAGCAGCCACCGGACTAGCGGCACCGGGGAGCTGTTTTTT. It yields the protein CASSHRTSGTGELFF.

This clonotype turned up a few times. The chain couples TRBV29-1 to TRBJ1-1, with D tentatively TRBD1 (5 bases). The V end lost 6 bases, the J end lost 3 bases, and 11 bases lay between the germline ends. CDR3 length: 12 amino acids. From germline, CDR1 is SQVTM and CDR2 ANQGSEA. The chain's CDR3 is CSVVRGHTEAFF. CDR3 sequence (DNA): TGCAGCGTGGTGAGGGGACACACTGAAGCTTTCTTT.

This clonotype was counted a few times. The CDR3 DNA follows: TGCAGCGTCGCTTCAGGGGGCGGCAATCAGCCCCAGCATTTT. It encodes CSVASGGGNQPQHF. The rearrangement uses TRBV29-1 and TRBJ1-5; 8 bases line up with TRBD1. Germline V gene lookup returns CDR1 SQVTM and CDR2 ANQGSEA. The CDR3 is 14 amino acids. Trimming at V came to 6 bases and at J to 2 bases, leaving 6 bases not matched to a gene.

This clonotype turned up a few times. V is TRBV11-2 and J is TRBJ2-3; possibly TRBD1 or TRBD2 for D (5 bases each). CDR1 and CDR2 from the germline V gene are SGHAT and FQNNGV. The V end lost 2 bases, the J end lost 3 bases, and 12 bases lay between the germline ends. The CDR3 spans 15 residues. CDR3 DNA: TGTGCCAGCAGCTTACAGGGTCGGAGGACAGATACGCAGTATTTT. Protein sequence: CASSLQGRRTDTQYF.

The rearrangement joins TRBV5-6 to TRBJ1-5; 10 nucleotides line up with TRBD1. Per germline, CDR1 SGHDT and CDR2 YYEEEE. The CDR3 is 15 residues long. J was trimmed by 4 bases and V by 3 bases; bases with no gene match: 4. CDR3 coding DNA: TGTGCCAGCAGCTCCCAGGACAGGGGGAATCAGCCCCAGCATTTT. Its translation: CASSSQDRGNQPQHF.

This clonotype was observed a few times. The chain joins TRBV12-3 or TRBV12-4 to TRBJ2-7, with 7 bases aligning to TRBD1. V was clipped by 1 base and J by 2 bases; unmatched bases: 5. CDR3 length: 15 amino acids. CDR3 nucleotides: TGTGCCAGCAGTTTAGGACAGGGCCTCACCTACGAGCAGTACTTC. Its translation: CASSLGQGLTYEQYF.

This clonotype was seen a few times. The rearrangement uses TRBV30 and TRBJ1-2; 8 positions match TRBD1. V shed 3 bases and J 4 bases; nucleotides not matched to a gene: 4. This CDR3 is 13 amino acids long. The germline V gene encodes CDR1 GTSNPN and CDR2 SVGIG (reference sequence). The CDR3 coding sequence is TGTGCCTGGAGAGGGACAGGTGGCTATGGCTACACCTTC. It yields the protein CAWRGTGGYGYTF.